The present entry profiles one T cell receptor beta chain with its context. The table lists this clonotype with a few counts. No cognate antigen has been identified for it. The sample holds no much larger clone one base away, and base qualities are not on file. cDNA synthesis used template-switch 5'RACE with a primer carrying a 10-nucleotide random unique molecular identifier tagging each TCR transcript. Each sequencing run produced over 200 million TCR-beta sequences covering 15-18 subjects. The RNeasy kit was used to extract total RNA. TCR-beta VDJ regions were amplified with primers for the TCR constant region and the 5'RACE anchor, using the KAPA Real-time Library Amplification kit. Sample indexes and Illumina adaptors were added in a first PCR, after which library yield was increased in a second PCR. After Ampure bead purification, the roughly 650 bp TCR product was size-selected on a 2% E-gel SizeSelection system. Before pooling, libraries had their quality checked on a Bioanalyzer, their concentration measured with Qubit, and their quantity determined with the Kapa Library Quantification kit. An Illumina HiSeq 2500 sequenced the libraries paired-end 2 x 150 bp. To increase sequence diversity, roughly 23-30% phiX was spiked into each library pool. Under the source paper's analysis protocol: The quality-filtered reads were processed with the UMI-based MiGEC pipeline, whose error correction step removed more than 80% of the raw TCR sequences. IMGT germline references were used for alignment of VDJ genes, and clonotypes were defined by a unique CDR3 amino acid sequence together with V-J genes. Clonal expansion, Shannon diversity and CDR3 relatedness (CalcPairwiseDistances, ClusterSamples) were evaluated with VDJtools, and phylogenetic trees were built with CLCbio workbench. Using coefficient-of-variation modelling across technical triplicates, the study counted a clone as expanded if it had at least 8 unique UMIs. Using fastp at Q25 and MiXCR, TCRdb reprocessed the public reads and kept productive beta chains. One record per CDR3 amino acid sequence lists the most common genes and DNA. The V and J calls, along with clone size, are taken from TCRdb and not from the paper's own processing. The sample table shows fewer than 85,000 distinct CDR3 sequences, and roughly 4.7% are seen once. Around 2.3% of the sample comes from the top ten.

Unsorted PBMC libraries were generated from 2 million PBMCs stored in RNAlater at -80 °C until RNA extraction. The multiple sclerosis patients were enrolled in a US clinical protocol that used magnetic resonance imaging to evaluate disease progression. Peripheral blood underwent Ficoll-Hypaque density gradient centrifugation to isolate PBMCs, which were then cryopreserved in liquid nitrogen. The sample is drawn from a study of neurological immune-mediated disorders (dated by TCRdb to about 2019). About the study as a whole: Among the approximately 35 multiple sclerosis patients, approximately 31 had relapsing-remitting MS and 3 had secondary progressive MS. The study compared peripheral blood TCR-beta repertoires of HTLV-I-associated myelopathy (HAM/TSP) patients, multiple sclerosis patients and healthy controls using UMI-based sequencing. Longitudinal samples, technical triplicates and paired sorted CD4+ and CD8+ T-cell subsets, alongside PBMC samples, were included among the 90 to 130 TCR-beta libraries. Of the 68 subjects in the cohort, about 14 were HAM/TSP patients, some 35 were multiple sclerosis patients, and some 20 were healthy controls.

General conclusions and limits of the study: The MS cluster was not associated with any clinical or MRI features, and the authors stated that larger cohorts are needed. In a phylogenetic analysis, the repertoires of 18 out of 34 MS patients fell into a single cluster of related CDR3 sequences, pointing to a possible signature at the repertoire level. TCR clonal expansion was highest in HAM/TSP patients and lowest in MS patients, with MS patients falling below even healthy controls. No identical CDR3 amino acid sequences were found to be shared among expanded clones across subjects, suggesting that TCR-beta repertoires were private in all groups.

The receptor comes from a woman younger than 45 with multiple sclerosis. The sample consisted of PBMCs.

The DNA reads as follows: TGCAGTGCCGAGTTACTAGCCAAAAACATTCAGTACTTC. It specifies CSAELLAKNIQYF. The receptor chain draws on TRBV20-1 and TRBJ2-4; the D gene identity is not certain. There are 13 amino acids in the CDR3, from cysteine to phenylalanine inclusive. Only CDR3 DNA remains: 39 bases, in frame from the first base. V is reduced by 6 bases and J by 0 bases, leaving a spacing of 9 bases between them. As encoded in the germline V gene (reference sequence), CDR1 is DFQATT while CDR2 is SNEGSKA.